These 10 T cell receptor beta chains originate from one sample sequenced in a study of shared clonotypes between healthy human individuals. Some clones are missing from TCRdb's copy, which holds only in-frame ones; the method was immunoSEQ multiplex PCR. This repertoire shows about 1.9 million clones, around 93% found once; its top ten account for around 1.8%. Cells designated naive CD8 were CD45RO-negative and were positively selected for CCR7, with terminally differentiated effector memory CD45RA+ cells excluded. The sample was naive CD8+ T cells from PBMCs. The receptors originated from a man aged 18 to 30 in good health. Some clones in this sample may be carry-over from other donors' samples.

CDR3 amino acids: CASSLARTGVSEQYF. The CDR3 DNA sequence: TGTGCCAGCAGTTTGGCGAGGACAGGGGTCTCCGAGCAGTACTTC. This chain connects TRBV28 to TRBJ2-7; 9 bases are a match to TRBD1. With V trimmed by 3 bases and J by 6 bases, 9 bases remained unmatched. Germline V CDR1 and CDR2: MDHEN, SYDVKM. The length of the CDR3 is 15 residues. The full variable domain, in which reference TRBV28 and TRBJ2-7 provide the parts outside the CDR3, is DVKVTQSSRYLVKRTGEKVFLECVQDMDHENMFWYRQDPGLGLRLIYFSYDVKMKEKGDIPEGYSVSREKKERFSLILESASTNQTSMYLCASSLARTGVSEQYFGPGTRLTVT.

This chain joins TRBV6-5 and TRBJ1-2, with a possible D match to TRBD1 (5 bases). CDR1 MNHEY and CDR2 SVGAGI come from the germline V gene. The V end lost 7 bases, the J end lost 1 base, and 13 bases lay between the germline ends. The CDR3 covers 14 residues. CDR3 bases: TGTGCCAGCACGGCGGGACTGTATAACTATGGCTACACCTTC. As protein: CASTAGLYNYGYTF.

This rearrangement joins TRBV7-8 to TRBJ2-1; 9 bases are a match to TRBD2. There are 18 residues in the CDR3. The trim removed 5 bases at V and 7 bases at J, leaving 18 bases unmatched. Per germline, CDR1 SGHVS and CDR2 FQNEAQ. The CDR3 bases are TGTGCCAGCAGCCCGTTAGCTTTGCGGGAGGGCCGGGGGAATGAGCAGTTCTTC. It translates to CASSPLALREGRGNEQFF.

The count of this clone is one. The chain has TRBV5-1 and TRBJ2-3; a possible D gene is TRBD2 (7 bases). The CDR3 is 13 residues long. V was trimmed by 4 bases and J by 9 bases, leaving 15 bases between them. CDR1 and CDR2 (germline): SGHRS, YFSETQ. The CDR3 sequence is CASSGRGGDTQYF. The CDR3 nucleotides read TGCGCCAGCAGCGGCAGGGGAGGGGACACGCAGTATTTT.

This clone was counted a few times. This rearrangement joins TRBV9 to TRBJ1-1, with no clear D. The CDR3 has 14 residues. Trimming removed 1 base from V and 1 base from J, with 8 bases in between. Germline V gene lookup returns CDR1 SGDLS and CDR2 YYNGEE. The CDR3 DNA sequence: TGTGCCAGCAGCGTACTTGATCGGAACACTGAAGCTTTCTTT. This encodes CASSVLDRNTEAFF. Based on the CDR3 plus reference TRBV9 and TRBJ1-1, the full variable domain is DSGVTQTPKHLITATGQRVTLRCSPRSGDLSVYWYQQSLDQGLQFLIQYYNGEERAKGNILERFSAQQFPDLHSELNLSSLELGDSALYFCASSVLDRNTEAFFGQGTRLTVV.

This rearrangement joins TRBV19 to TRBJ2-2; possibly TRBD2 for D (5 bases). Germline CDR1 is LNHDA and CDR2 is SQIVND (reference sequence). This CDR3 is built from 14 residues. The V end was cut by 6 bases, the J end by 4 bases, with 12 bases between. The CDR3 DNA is TGTGCCAGTAGGACCGGGATCTTCACCGGGGAGCTGTTTTTT. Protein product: CASRTGIFTGELFF.

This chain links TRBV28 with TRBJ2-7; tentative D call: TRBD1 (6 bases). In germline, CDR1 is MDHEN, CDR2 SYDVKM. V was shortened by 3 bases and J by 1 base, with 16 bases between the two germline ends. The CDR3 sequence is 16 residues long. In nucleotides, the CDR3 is TGTGCCAGCAGTTTCCTCTACAGGGTACGATCCTACGAGCAGTACTTC. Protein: CASSFLYRVRSYEQYF.

The CDR3 is CSVVGGLSYEQYF. CDR3 sequence (DNA): TGCAGCGTTGTTGGGGGCCTCTCCTACGAGCAGTACTTC. The chain is built from TRBV29-1 and TRBJ2-7; TRBD1 might be the D (6 bases). V was clipped by 4 bases and J by 0 bases, with 10 bases between them. Germline values: CDR1 SQVTM, CDR2 ANQGSEA. The CDR3 loop spans 13 amino acids.

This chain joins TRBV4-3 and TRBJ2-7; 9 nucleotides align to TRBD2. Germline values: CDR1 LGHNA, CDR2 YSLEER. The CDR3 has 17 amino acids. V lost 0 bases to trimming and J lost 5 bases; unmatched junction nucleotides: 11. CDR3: CASSQDFGASGTDEQYF. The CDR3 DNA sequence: TGCGCCAGCAGCCAAGATTTCGGGGCTAGCGGGACCGACGAGCAGTACTTC.

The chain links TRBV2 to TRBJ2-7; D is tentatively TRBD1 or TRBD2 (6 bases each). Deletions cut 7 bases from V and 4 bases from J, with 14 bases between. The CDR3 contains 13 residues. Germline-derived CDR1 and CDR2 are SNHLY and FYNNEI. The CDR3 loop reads CASKPGAGYEQYF. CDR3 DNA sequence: TGTGCCAGCAAGCCGGGGGCCGGATACGAGCAGTACTTC.